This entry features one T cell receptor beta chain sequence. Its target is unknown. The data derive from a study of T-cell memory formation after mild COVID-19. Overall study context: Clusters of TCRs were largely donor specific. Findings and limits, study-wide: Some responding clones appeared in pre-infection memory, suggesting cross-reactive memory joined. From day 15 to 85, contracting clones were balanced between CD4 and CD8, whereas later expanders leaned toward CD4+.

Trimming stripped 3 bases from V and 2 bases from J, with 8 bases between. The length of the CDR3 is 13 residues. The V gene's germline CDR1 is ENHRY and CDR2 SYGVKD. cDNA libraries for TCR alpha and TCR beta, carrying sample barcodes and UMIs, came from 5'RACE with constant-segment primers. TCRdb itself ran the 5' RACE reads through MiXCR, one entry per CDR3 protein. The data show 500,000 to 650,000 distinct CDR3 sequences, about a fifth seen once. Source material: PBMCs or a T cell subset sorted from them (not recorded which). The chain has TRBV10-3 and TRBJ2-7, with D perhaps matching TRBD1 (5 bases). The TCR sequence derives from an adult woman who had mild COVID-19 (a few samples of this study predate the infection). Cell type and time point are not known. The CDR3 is CAISEGVPYEQYF. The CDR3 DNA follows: TGTGCCATCAGTGAAGGGGTACCCTACGAGCAGTACTTC.